The 30 T cell receptor beta chains presented below share a single source sample, sequenced in a study of blood T cell repertoires in COVID-19. Sequenced by immunoSEQ multiplex PCR; TCRdb stores in-frame clones only, minus some. Seen here are 90,000 to 100,000 clones, 70% to 85% observed once, and the top ten hold roughly a tenth. Sequenced input: peripheral blood. These receptors were taken from a man in his 70s with acute or convalescent COVID-19.

This clone was counted only a few times. The chain couples TRBV5-1 to TRBJ2-7, with 7 bases fitting TRBD1. The CDR3 sequence is 14 residues long. In germline, CDR1 is SGHRS, CDR2 YFSETQ. After removal of 4 bases from V and 6 bases from J, the junction contained 10 bases not matched to a gene. The CDR3 DNA reads as TGCGCCAGCAGCATACGGGACAGCAGTGGCGAGCAGTACTTC. This encodes CASSIRDSSGEQYF.

The V and J genes are TRBV7-2 and TRBJ1-1; D ambiguous. Trimming removed 5 bases at V and 3 bases at J, with 10 bases between. The germline gives CDR1 SGHTA, CDR2 FQGNSA. The CDR3 is 13 residues long. This CDR3 is CASSPKQYTEAFF. CDR3 in DNA: TGTGCCAGCAGCCCCAAACAGTACACTGAAGCTTTCTTT.

The V gene is TRBV7-3, the J gene TRBJ1-1, with 11 bases fitting TRBD1. CDR1 is SGHTA, CDR2 FQGTGA, per germline. Unmatched junction bases numbered 4, after V lost 5 bases and J lost 8 bases. The CDR3 spans 13 residues. The CDR3 here is CASSQDRGQEAFF. The CDR3 nucleotides read TGTGCCAGCAGCCAGGACAGGGGGCAAGAAGCTTTCTTT.

The chain recombines TRBV19 with TRBJ2-3, with 12 bases that match TRBD2. Germline CDR1 reads LNHDA; CDR2 reads SQIVND (reference sequence). V shed 10 bases and J 4 bases; nucleotides not matched to a gene: 3. The CDR3 has 13 residues. CDR3 region: CATRLAGADTQYF. The DNA of the CDR3 is TGTGCCACCCGACTAGCGGGGGCAGATACGCAGTATTTT. The full variable domain, rest sourced from reference TRBV19 and TRBJ2-3, is DGGITQSPKYLFRKEGQNVTLSCEQNLNHDAMYWYRQDPGQGLRLIYYSQIVNDFQKGDIAEGYSVSREKKESFPLTVTSAQKNPTAFYLCATRLAGADTQYFGPGTRLTVL.

The rearrangement joins TRBV5-1 to TRBJ2-1, with TRBD2 as a possible D gene (6 bases). Between the trimmed V and J ends, which lost 4 bases and 3 bases, there was a span of 14 bases. This CDR3 is 15 amino acids long. Per the germline V gene, CDR1 is SGHRS and CDR2 is YFSETQ. The CDR3, as DNA: TGCGCCAGCAGCCAAGATTCGGACTACTACAATGAGCAGTTCTTC. Translation: CASSQDSDYYNEQFF.

The chain joins TRBV6-5 to TRBJ2-4; D not certain. This CDR3 spans 13 amino acids. V dropped 6 bases and J dropped 1 base, with 7 bases sitting between them. Germline V gene data show CDR1 as MNHEY and CDR2 as SVGAGI. Here the CDR3 reads CASSREAKNIQYF. CDR3 coding DNA: TGTGCCAGCAGCCGCGAGGCCAAAAACATTCAGTACTTC.

This chain's CDR3 is CASTRQGANNEQFF. CDR3 nucleotide sequence: TGTGCCAGCACTCGACAGGGGGCGAACAATGAGCAGTTCTTC. This chain links TRBV9 with TRBJ2-1, with 10 nucleotides matching TRBD1. There are 14 residues in the CDR3. Germline CDR1 reads SGDLS; CDR2 reads YYNGEE. The J segment lost 5 bases and the V segment lost 6 bases, leaving 5 bases of the junction unmatched.

The rearrangement uses TRBV5-4 and TRBJ1-1; D gene uncertain. Deletions cut 2 bases from V and 1 base from J, with 9 bases between. This CDR3 has 14 residues. CDR1 and CDR2 (germline): SGHNT, YYREEE (reference sequence). The DNA for the CDR3 is TGTGCCAGCAGCTTAGAGTTTAGGAACACTGAAGCTTTCTTT. Translation: CASSLEFRNTEAFF.

The chain uses TRBV6-2 or TRBV6-3 and TRBJ1-1; D might be TRBD1 (6 bases). The germline V gene has CDR1 MNHEY and CDR2 SVGEGT. V lost 4 bases and J 4 bases, leaving 16 bases between the germline ends. The CDR3 length is 15 residues. The CDR3 reads CASSLQGPLITEAFF. The CDR3 DNA reads as TGTGCCAGCAGTTTACAGGGTCCTCTGATCACTGAAGCTTTCTTT.

The V call is TRBV30, the J call TRBJ1-2; no firm D call. The V end lost 2 bases, the J end lost 4 bases, and 17 bases lay between the germline ends. Germline CDR1 reads GTSNPN; CDR2 reads SVGIG (reference sequence). The CDR3 sequence is 15 residues long. CDR3 sequence reads: CAWSSRSLGSYGYTF. In DNA form, the CDR3 reads TGTGCCTGGAGTTCCCGGTCCCTCGGGAGCTATGGCTACACCTTC.

The rearrangement uses TRBV7-2 and TRBJ2-1, with D perhaps TRBD1 (6 bases). The CDR3 runs to 16 residues. Looked up from germline, CDR1 is SGHTA and CDR2 is FQGNSA. The ends were cut back, 1 base at V and 8 bases at J, with 18 bases in the middle. CDR3 bases: TGTGCCAGCAGCTTAGTAGGGGGTAGTCGGAGCGATGAGCAGTTCTTC. Its translation is CASSLVGGSRSDEQFF.

This sequence joins TRBV7-2 and TRBJ2-7; 9 positions agree with TRBD2. Unmatched junction bases numbered 6, after V lost 6 bases and J lost 0 bases. Germline CDR1 and CDR2: SGHTA and FQGNSA. The CDR3 runs 15 residues. CDR3 loop: CASSSSGTSSYEQYF. For the CDR3, the DNA is TGTGCCAGCAGTTCTAGCGGGACCAGCTCCTACGAGCAGTACTTC.

This clone was recorded only once. The chain couples TRBV5-1 to TRBJ1-1; no firm D call. Germline CDR1 reads SGHRS; CDR2 reads YFSETQ. V lost 1 base, J lost 1 base, and 11 bases lay in between. The CDR3 runs to 15 residues. The CDR3 region has the DNA TGCGCCAGCAGCTTGCAGGAGGTGAAGAACACTGAAGCTTTCTTT. It codes for CASSLQEVKNTEAFF.

The chain combines TRBV6-6 with TRBJ2-7; TRBD2 matches at 13 bases. The CDR3 runs to 15 residues. Germline CDR1 reads MNHNY; CDR2 reads SVGAGI (reference sequence). The junction had 5 bases not matched to a gene; V was cut back by 3 bases and J by 6 bases. The CDR3 DNA follows: TGTGCCAGCAGTTATGAGACTAGCGGGAGGATCGAGCAGTACTTC. This encodes CASSYETSGRIEQYF.

V is TRBV18 and J is TRBJ2-7, with a tentative D call TRBD1 (7 bases). The CDR3 has 15 amino acids. CDR1 and CDR2 (germline): KGHSH, LQKENI. Trimming removed 2 bases at V and 3 bases at J, with 14 bases between. The CDR3 sequence: CASSPSGGRGYEQYF. The CDR3 DNA is TGTGCCAGCTCACCATCAGGGGGGAGAGGCTACGAGCAGTACTTC.

The chain joins TRBV28 to TRBJ2-7; 8 bases are shared with TRBD1. Germline V gene sequence: CDR1 MDHEN, CDR2 SYDVKM. CDR3 length equals 16 residues. V dropped 5 bases and J dropped 0; count of bases not matched to a gene: 9. CDR3 in amino acids: CASSPGQVVTSYEQYF. The CDR3 DNA reads TGTGCCAGCAGTCCGGGACAGGTCGTAACCTCCTACGAGCAGTACTTC.

This CDR3 is CASSRSSGTGGVGVNEQFF. The CDR3 DNA reads TGTGCCAGCAGTCGCTCCTCCGGGACAGGGGGTGTCGGCGTCAATGAGCAGTTCTTC. The chain has TRBV7-2 and TRBJ2-1, with 11 bases fitting TRBD1. J gave up 6 bases and V 6 bases, and 19 bases lay outside the gene matches. Germline assignment: CDR1 SGHTA and CDR2 FQGNSA. This CDR3 comprises 19 residues.

The rearrangement uses TRBV7-3 and TRBJ2-2; D is possibly TRBD1 (6 bases). The CDR3 runs 14 residues. Germline V CDR1 and CDR2: SGHTA, FQGTGA. V lost 6 bases to trimming and J lost 7 bases, with 15 bases between them. The CDR3 sequence: CASSLGQQVGELFF. The CDR3 nucleotides are TGTGCCAGCAGTTTAGGACAGCAGGTCGGGGAGCTGTTTTTT.

The V and J genes are TRBV20-1 and TRBJ2-3; 7 nucleotides agree with TRBD2. The CDR3 spans 19 residues. Germline V gives CDR1 DFQATT, CDR2 SNEGSKA (reference sequence). J was trimmed by 0 bases and V by 3 bases; bases with no gene match: 18. The CDR3 loop is CSASGIWAGDALSTDTQYF. The CDR3 DNA reads TGCAGTGCTAGTGGCATCTGGGCGGGGGATGCCTTGAGCACAGATACGCAGTATTTT.

V and J are TRBV5-6 and TRBJ2-1, with D perhaps TRBD2 (7 bases). Germline V gene sequence: CDR1 SGHDT, CDR2 YYEEEE. V gave up 0 bases and J gave up 1 base, with 11 bases separating them. The CDR3 totals 16 residues. CDR3 in DNA: TGTGCCAGCAGCTTGGTTGGGGGGGCTTCCTACAATGAGCAGTTCTTC. Its translation is CASSLVGGASYNEQFF.

The chain links TRBV6-2 or TRBV6-3 to TRBJ2-5; D is possibly TRBD1 (5 bases). Trimming left V 6 bases short and J 4 bases short, with 18 bases between. Germline CDR1 MNHEY, CDR2 SVGEGT. This CDR3 comprises 15 residues. This CDR3 reads CASSPLFQGAETQYF. Here the CDR3 DNA reads TGTGCCAGCAGCCCCTTATTCCAGGGCGCAGAGACCCAGTACTTC.

This clone came up a few times. The chain joins TRBV18 to TRBJ2-7; D may be TRBD2 (6 bases). Trimming left V 2 bases short and J 3 bases short, with 14 bases between. CDR1 and CDR2 from the germline V gene are KGHSH and LQKENI. This CDR3 has 15 amino acids. CDR3 amino acids: CASSPARTMDYEQYF. CDR3 nucleotide sequence: TGTGCCAGCTCACCAGCCAGGACTATGGACTACGAGCAGTACTTC. Supplemented by reference TRBV18 and TRBJ2-7, the full variable domain reads NAGVMQNPRHLVRRRGQEARLRCSPMKGHSHVYWYRQLPEEGLKFMVYLQKENIIDESGMPKERFSAEFPKEGPSILRIQQVVRGDSAAYFCASSPARTMDYEQYFGPGTRLTVT.

The gene calls are TRBV30 and TRBJ2-1, with TRBD2 as a possible D gene (6 bases). The CDR3 is 15 amino acids. Germline values: CDR1 GTSNPN, CDR2 SVGIG (reference sequence). The V gene lost 7 bases and the J gene lost 6 bases, with 22 bases spanning the gap. As DNA, the CDR3 is TGTGCCTTAACCCCGGGACTCGTCCTTTTCAATGAGCAGTTCTTC. It yields the protein CALTPGLVLFNEQFF.

This sequence joins TRBV5-1 and TRBJ2-3; 9 bases line up with TRBD2. V lost 4 bases to trimming and J lost 2 bases; unmatched junction nucleotides: 8. Germline values: CDR1 SGHRS, CDR2 YFSETQ. This CDR3 comprises 16 residues. The CDR3 reads CASSTGVAGATDTQYF. The CDR3 DNA reads as TGCGCCAGCAGCACTGGGGTAGCGGGGGCCACAGATACGCAGTATTTT.

CDR3 sequence (DNA): TGTGCCAGCAGCTCCGGAACAGGGGGTAACACTGAAGCTTTCTTT. This gives the protein CASSSGTGGNTEAFF. The chain carries TRBV7-9 and TRBJ1-1; 8 bases align to TRBD1. The CDR3 is made up of 15 amino acids. Trimming cost V 4 bases and J 2 bases; bases outside gene matches: 6. Germline V CDR1 and CDR2: SEHNR, FQNEAQ (reference sequence).

This chain links TRBV28 with TRBJ1-5; D gene uncertain. Germline V gives CDR1 MDHEN, CDR2 SYDVKM. V dropped 7 bases and J dropped 2 bases, with 15 bases sitting between them. The CDR3 runs 15 residues. The CDR3 here is CASIGLRAGNQPQHF. The CDR3 coding sequence is TGTGCCAGCATCGGACTCCGGGCTGGCAATCAGCCCCAGCATTTT.

The chain joins TRBV12-3 or TRBV12-4 to TRBJ2-3; D call uncertain. Trimming removed 5 bases from V and 6 bases from J, with 12 bases in between. The CDR3 covers 13 residues. CDR3: CASSRSKEDTQYF. CDR3 nucleotide sequence: TGTGCCAGCAGTCGCTCGAAGGAGGATACGCAGTATTTT.

V usage is TRBV6-4 and J usage is TRBJ2-1; D is perhaps TRBD2 (6 bases). The CDR3 spans 16 residues. The germline CDR1 and CDR2 sequences are MRHNA and SNTAGT. V was pared by 0 bases and J by 7 bases, with 16 bases between. The DNA for the CDR3 is TGTGCCAGCAGTGACTCGATGGCCGGGACTGCTAATGAGCAGTTCTTC. As protein: CASSDSMAGTANEQFF.

This rearrangement joins TRBV19 to TRBJ1-6; the D gene is possibly TRBD1 (6 bases). This CDR3 spans 13 amino acids. V was shortened by 7 bases and J by 6 bases, with 10 bases between the two germline ends. The V gene's germline CDR1 is LNHDA and CDR2 SQIVND (reference sequence). In DNA, the CDR3 is TGTGCCAGTAAGGGGGTTTCTAATTCACCCCTCCACTTT. Amino acids: CASKGVSNSPLHF.

The chain has TRBV15 and TRBJ2-1; 7 nucleotides agree with TRBD2. This CDR3 contains 15 residues. The trim removed 1 base at V and 7 bases at J, leaving 7 bases unmatched. Germline lookup yields CDR1 LNHNV and CDR2 YYDKDF (reference sequence). CDR3 DNA: TGTGCCACCAGCAGAGCAGTGCGGGAGAGGAATGAGCAGTTCTTC. This codes for CATSRAVRERNEQFF.